This entry lists 25 T cell receptor beta chains sequenced from one sample in a study of blood T cell repertoires in COVID-19. The assay was immunoSEQ multiplex PCR, and TCRdb's table has in-frame clones only and misses some. The sample carries about 47,000 clones, 80% to 90% recorded once. Sequencing input: peripheral blood. The receptors come from a man aged 55 to 70 with active COVID-19.

V gene TRBV2 combines with J gene TRBJ2-5; TRBD1 matches at 8 bases. V lost 6 bases and J lost 5; bases outside the gene matches: 11. Germline CDR1 SNHLY, CDR2 FYNNEI. This CDR3 spans 15 amino acids. The CDR3 here is CASSPVVQGAETQYF. CDR3 bases: TGTGCCAGCAGCCCGGTCGTCCAGGGGGCTGAGACCCAGTACTTC.

The chain joins TRBV2 to TRBJ1-1; TRBD1 might be the D (5 bases). The CDR3 has 13 residues. The V gene lost 5 bases and the J gene lost 1 base, with 8 bases spanning the gap. Germline lookup yields CDR1 SNHLY and CDR2 FYNNEI. CDR3 region: CASSRDRNTEAFF. The CDR3 DNA follows: TGTGCCAGCAGTCGAGACAGGAACACTGAAGCTTTCTTT.

The chain recombines TRBV7-9 with TRBJ2-1; 7 positions match TRBD1. V lost 5 bases to trimming and J lost 7 bases; unmatched junction nucleotides: 8. The CDR3 loop spans 14 amino acids. Germline assignment: CDR1 SEHNR and CDR2 FQNEAQ (reference sequence). For the CDR3, the DNA is TGTGCCAGCAGCGATCAGTCACAGGGGAATGAGCAGTTCTTC. This gives the protein CASSDQSQGNEQFF.

This sequence joins TRBV19 and TRBJ1-5, with D maybe TRBD1 (5 bases). Germline CDR1 is LNHDA and CDR2 is SQIVND (reference sequence). The CDR3 loop spans 15 amino acids. Between the trimmed V and J ends, which lost 0 bases and 4 bases, there was a span of 10 bases. The CDR3 DNA follows: TGTGCCAGTAGTATAGAGCAGGGAATTAATCAGCCCCAGCATTTT. Translation: CASSIEQGINQPQHF.

The rearrangement links TRBV28 to TRBJ2-7, with 14 bases fitting TRBD2. V was clipped by 6 bases and J by 3 bases; unmatched bases: 4. There are 15 residues in the CDR3. The V gene's germline CDR1 is MDHEN and CDR2 SYDVKM. As DNA, the CDR3 is TGTGCCAGCAGGAGGACTAGCGGGAGGAACTACGAGCAGTACTTC. This sequence encodes CASRRTSGRNYEQYF.

The V call is TRBV6-1, the J call TRBJ1-1; D is unresolved. The CDR3 runs to 13 residues. In germline, CDR1 is MNHNS, CDR2 SASEGT. Trimming shortened V by 1 base and J by 7 bases, and 10 bases separated the two germline ends. Here the CDR3 DNA reads TGTGCCAGCAGTGAAGGGTTTGCCGGTGAAGCTTTCTTT. Protein: CASSEGFAGEAFF.

The rearrangement joins TRBV9 to TRBJ2-7; maybe TRBD1 (5 bases). Trimming pared 3 bases from V and 0 bases from J, leaving 13 bases between. The CDR3 extends over 15 amino acids. Germline CDR1 SGDLS, CDR2 YYNGEE. The chain's CDR3 is CASSASTDSSYEQYF. CDR3 in DNA: TGTGCCAGCAGCGCATCGACAGACAGCTCCTACGAGCAGTACTTC.

The V and J genes are TRBV27 and TRBJ2-7; 14 bases match TRBD2. The CDR3 runs 15 residues. Germline values: CDR1 MNHEY, CDR2 SMNVEV (reference sequence). The J segment lost 6 bases and the V segment lost 7 bases, leaving 8 bases of the junction unmatched. CDR3 region: CASTGLAGGGAEQYF. CDR3 DNA: TGTGCCAGCACCGGACTAGCGGGAGGTGGGGCCGAGCAGTACTTC.

The J gene is TRBJ2-5, the V gene TRBV18; D is possibly TRBD2 (5 bases). V gave up 4 bases and J gave up 5 bases, with 26 bases separating them. CDR1 is KGHSH, CDR2 LQKENI, per germline. The CDR3 runs to 18 residues. For the CDR3, the DNA is TGTGCCAGCTCACACCCTCCTTTACTAGATTTAAACCGGGAGACCCAGTACTTC. Amino acid sequence: CASSHPPLLDLNRETQYF.

The chain recombines TRBV6-5 with TRBJ2-7; a possible D gene is TRBD1 (5 bases). CDR1 is MNHEY, CDR2 SVGAGI, per germline. V was pared by 8 bases and J by 7 bases, with 18 bases between. CDR3 size: 13 residues. CDR3 sequence reads: CASSSEAPGEQYF. CDR3 coding DNA: TGTGCCAGCTCCTCCGAGGCCCCAGGGGAGCAGTACTTC.

The J gene is TRBJ1-3, the V gene TRBV5-5; TRBD1 might be the D (5 bases). This CDR3 is built from 15 residues. Germline CDR1 is SGHKS and CDR2 is YYEKEE (reference sequence). The V end lost 0 bases, the J end lost 8 bases, and 15 bases lay between the germline ends. This chain's CDR3 is CASSLGPSRDDTIYF. Written as DNA, the CDR3 is TGTGCCAGCAGCTTGGGGCCGTCCAGGGATGACACCATATATTTT.

The chain joins TRBV7-2 to TRBJ1-6, with 9 nucleotides matching TRBD1. J gave up 1 base and V 1 base, and 2 bases lay outside the gene matches. Germline assignment: CDR1 SGHTA and CDR2 FQGNSA. This CDR3 region has 17 residues. DNA of the CDR3: TGTGCCAGCAGCTTAGAACAGGGGGCTTCCTATAATTCACCCCTCCACTTT. This encodes CASSLEQGASYNSPLHF.

This chain links TRBV7-2 with TRBJ2-7; 7 positions agree with TRBD1. Germline CDR1 and CDR2: SGHTA and FQGNSA. The length of the CDR3 is 15 residues. Germline trimming cut 0 bases from V and 5 bases from J; bases unmatched to any gene: 7. For the CDR3, the DNA is TGTGCCAGCAGCTTAGCGAACAGGGGTGTACACGAGCAGTACTTC. The encoded protein is CASSLANRGVHEQYF.

This sequence joins TRBV5-5 and TRBJ1-2, with D tentatively TRBD1 (6 bases). The V end lost 0 bases, the J end lost 4 bases, and 19 bases lay between the germline ends. In germline, CDR1 is SGHKS, CDR2 YYEKEE (reference sequence). CDR3 length: 17 residues. The CDR3 sequence is CASSLAQGPRKSYGYTF. CDR3 DNA: TGTGCCAGCAGCTTGGCGCAGGGGCCAAGGAAGAGCTATGGCTACACCTTC.

The J gene is TRBJ2-5, the V gene TRBV4-3, with a weak D call TRBD2 (5 bases). This CDR3 has 15 amino acids. Trimming removed 0 bases from V and 3 bases from J, with 11 bases in between. Per the germline V gene, CDR1 is LGHNA and CDR2 is YSLEER. Here the CDR3 reads CASSQDSLREETQYF. The CDR3, as DNA: TGCGCCAGCAGCCAAGATTCGTTGCGGGAAGAGACCCAGTACTTC.

The chain has TRBV6-5 and TRBJ2-5, with D perhaps matching TRBD2 (6 bases). CDR1 is MNHEY, CDR2 SVGAGI, per germline. Between the trimmed V and J ends, which lost 2 bases and 4 bases, there was a span of 14 bases. CDR3 length equals 15 residues. The CDR3 spells CASSYGGMSVETQYF. The CDR3 DNA is TGTGCCAGCAGTTACGGCGGGATGTCGGTAGAGACCCAGTACTTC.

The gene calls are TRBV24-1 and TRBJ2-1, with 9 nucleotides matching TRBD2. The germline V gene encodes CDR1 KGHDR and CDR2 SFDVKD. The CDR3 covers 13 residues. J lost 9 bases, V lost 4 bases, and 3 bases had no gene match. CDR3 in DNA: TGTGCCACCAGTGAGACTAGCGGCGGTGAGCAGTTCTTC. It is translated as CATSETSGGEQFF.

This chain links TRBV7-9 with TRBJ2-1, with 10 positions matching TRBD2. This CDR3 is 15 amino acids long. Losses at the gene ends were 7 bases for V and 9 bases for J; bases not matched to a gene: 12. Germline CDR1 and CDR2: SEHNR and FQNEAQ (reference sequence). The CDR3 protein is CASNLPSGRVGEQFF. CDR3 bases: TGTGCCAGCAACCTCCCTAGCGGGAGAGTAGGTGAGCAGTTCTTC.

This chain uses TRBV2 with TRBJ2-7; 8 bases align to TRBD2. This CDR3 region has 15 residues. The V segment lost 7 bases and the J segment 0 bases; nucleotides outside the gene matches: 8. Germline V gives CDR1 SNHLY, CDR2 FYNNEI. This CDR3 reads CASKTSELPSYEQYF. CDR3 DNA sequence: TGTGCCAGCAAGACTAGCGAGTTACCCTCCTACGAGCAGTACTTC.

This chain joins TRBV24-1 and TRBJ2-5, with 14 bases fitting TRBD2. Trimming took 5 bases from V and 4 from J; bases not matched to a gene: 2. The germline V gene encodes CDR1 KGHDR and CDR2 SFDVKD. The CDR3 length is 15 residues. Written as DNA, the CDR3 is TGTGCCACCAGTGGAGGACTAGCGGGGGGAGAGACCCAGTACTTC. Its translation: CATSGGLAGGETQYF.

This clone was seen only a few times. The chain combines TRBV6-1 with TRBJ1-1; TRBD1 agrees at 8 bases. The CDR3 spans 16 residues. V was pared by 0 bases and J by 6 bases, with 9 bases of the junction left unmatched. Looked up from germline, CDR1 is MNHNS and CDR2 is SASEGT. The CDR3 region has the DNA TGTGCCAGCAGTGAAGCCTTACCAGGGGGCGTCGCTGAAGCTTTCTTT. Translation gives CASSEALPGGVAEAFF.

The chain uses TRBV15 and TRBJ1-5; 8 nucleotides match TRBD1. The CDR3 sequence is 14 residues long. Unmatched junction bases numbered 3, after V lost 5 bases and J lost 3 bases. Germline CDR1 is LNHNV and CDR2 is YYDKDF (reference sequence). The CDR3 DNA follows: TGTGCCACCAGCGACAGGGGATCCAATCAGCCCCAGCATTTT. Its protein is CATSDRGSNQPQHF. Together with reference TRBV15 and TRBJ1-5, the CDR3 gives the full variable domain: DAMVIQNPRYQVTQFGKPVTLSCSQTLNHNVMYWYQQKSSQAPKLLFHYYDKDFNNEADTPDNFQSRRPNTSFCFLDIRSPGLGDTAMYLCATSDRGSNQPQHFGDGTRLSIL.

This clone is a singleton in its sample. The V gene is TRBV9, the J gene TRBJ2-7; possible D gene TRBD1, 5 bases. Trimming shortened V by 1 base and J by 5 bases, and 13 bases separated the two germline ends. CDR3 length equals 14 residues. The germline V gene encodes CDR1 SGDLS and CDR2 YYNGEE. CDR3 nucleotides: TGTGCCAGCAGCGTATTCAGGGATAACCACGAGCAGTACTTC. Amino acid sequence: CASSVFRDNHEQYF.

CDR3 DNA: TGTGCCAGCAGCTCAAAAGCGCCCCAGCCTGATAATTCACCCCTCCACTTT. Encoded protein: CASSSKAPQPDNSPLHF. The genes are TRBV7-2 and TRBJ1-6; D uncertain. Trimming pared 4 bases from V and 5 bases from J, leaving 18 bases between. The germline CDR1 and CDR2 sequences are SGHTA and FQGNSA. The CDR3 contains 17 residues.

The gene calls are TRBV5-4 and TRBJ1-1, with D possibly matching TRBD1 (6 bases). The CDR3 runs to 15 residues. V was cut by 0 bases and J by 2 bases, with 11 bases left in between. The germline V gene encodes CDR1 SGHNT and CDR2 YYREEE (reference sequence). CDR3 sequence reads: CASSLAGGLNTEAFF. In DNA form, the CDR3 reads TGTGCCAGCAGCTTGGCCGGGGGGCTAAACACTGAAGCTTTCTTT.